What follows are 8 T cell receptor beta chains derived from one specimen sequenced in a study of early T cells in non-severe SARS-CoV-2 infection (dated by TCRdb to about 2021). Library construction relied on 5' RACE. TCRdb names NextSeq 500 as the instrument used. The raw public data were reprocessed by TCRdb itself: fastp quality trimming at Q25, MiXCR clonotype calling, in-frame beta chains only. Rows are combined by CDR3 protein, so each entry shows the most common genes and DNA. This sample is represented by roughly 60,000 distinct CDR3 sequences; around 12% of them were singletons. The ten biggest clones cover about 4.2% of the sample. The sample comprised whole blood. The source is an adult who was a healthcare worker with PCR-confirmed SARS-CoV-2 infection or an uninfected control (not recorded which).

The chain carries TRBV7-7 and TRBJ2-2; 10 bases map to TRBD1. Looked up from germline, CDR1 is SSHAT and CDR2 is FNYEAQ (reference sequence). Trimming at V came to 6 bases and at J to 5 bases, leaving 3 bases not matched to a gene. This CDR3 has 14 amino acids. The CDR3 DNA follows: TGTGCCAGCAGATCGGACAGGGGGACCGGGGAGCTGTTTTTT. Translated, it gives CASRSDRGTGELFF.

This clonotype was counted at least ten times. The chain employs TRBV29-1 and TRBJ2-2, with D unresolved. The CDR3 totals 11 residues. Trimming took 5 bases from V and 3 from J, leaving 4 bases between them. The germline CDR1 and CDR2 sequences are SQVTM and ANQGSEA. The CDR3 nucleotides read TGCAGCGTTCGGGACACCGGGGAGCTGTTTTTT. As protein: CSVRDTGELFF.

This clonotype was recorded at least ten times. The V and J genes are TRBV5-1 and TRBJ1-1; D gene unclear. Germline V gene sequence: CDR1 SGHRS, CDR2 YFSETQ. CDR3 length: 13 residues. Trimming took off 2 bases at V and 6 bases at J, with 11 bases between the two ends. CDR3 amino acids: CASSFFNTAEAFF. Written as DNA, the CDR3 is TGCGCCAGCAGCTTCTTCAACACAGCTGAAGCTTTCTTT.

This clonotype has at least ten counts. CDR3 in DNA: TGTGCCAGCAGGCTAATAGGGAGCGGGGAGCTGTTTTTT. It encodes CASRLIGSGELFF. The chain has TRBV12-3 or TRBV12-4 and TRBJ2-2, with D perhaps matching TRBD2 (5 bases). The length of the CDR3 is 13 residues. Between the trimmed V and J ends, which lost 6 bases and 7 bases, there was a span of 12 bases.

This clonotype has a count of ten or more. The chain recombines TRBV3-1 with TRBJ2-7, with D unclear. The V gene's germline CDR1 is LGHDT and CDR2 YNNKEL (reference sequence). The V end was cut by 2 bases, the J end by 0 bases, with 5 bases between. This CDR3 is built from 13 residues. The CDR3 is CASSQPSSYEQYF. The DNA for the CDR3 is TGTGCCAGCAGCCAACCAAGCTCCTACGAGCAGTACTTC.

The chain combines TRBV11-2 with TRBJ2-7; 9 bases are a match to TRBD1. V lost 3 bases and J lost 2; bases outside the gene matches: 5. The CDR3 consists of 15 residues. Germline lookup yields CDR1 SGHAT and CDR2 FQNNGV. The CDR3 sequence: CASSLGTGKAYEQYF. DNA of the CDR3: TGTGCCAGCAGCTTGGGGACAGGGAAAGCCTACGAGCAGTACTTC.

The sample holds a few counts of this clonotype. The rearrangement uses TRBV11-2 and TRBJ1-2, with 7 bases matching TRBD1. V dropped 5 bases and J dropped 4; count of bases not matched to a gene: 4. In germline, CDR1 is SGHAT, CDR2 FQNNGV. The CDR3 length is 13 residues. CDR3: CASSRQGSYGYTF. CDR3 DNA sequence: TGTGCCAGCAGCCGACAGGGAAGCTATGGCTACACCTTC.

This clonotype was recorded a few times. The chain is built from TRBV30 and TRBJ1-1; 7 positions agree with TRBD1. Per the germline V gene, CDR1 is GTSNPN and CDR2 is SVGIG (reference sequence). This CDR3 is 14 amino acids long. V lost 4 bases to trimming and J lost 0 bases; unmatched junction nucleotides: 5. The CDR3 nucleotides are TGTGCCTGGACCCCAGGGGGGCTGAACACTGAAGCTTTCTTT. Amino acids: CAWTPGGLNTEAFF.